The rows below give T cell receptor beta chains drawn from one sample of a study of beta chain features in type 1 diabetes. The table came from immunoSEQ multiplex PCR; TCRdb's copy has only in-frame clones and leaves some out. Of hundreds of thousands of clones in the sample, 13% were seen once. The sample taken for sequencing was naive CD4+ T cells from blood. The receptors were sampled from a man aged 18 to 30 with type 1 diabetes. The CDR3 runs from the conserved cysteine through the conserved F or W. Fields, in order: J gene, D gene, clone size, V gene, CDR3 protein, CDR3 DNA. A D gene is named only where the DNA matches it firmly. Clone size appears in some rows only: once, few, many, or a class for an expanded clone.

J: TRBJ1-2
D: TRBD1
size: few
V: TRBV29-1
CDR3: CSVVDRLYGYTF
DNA: TGCAGCGTTGTGGACAGGCTCTATGGCTACACCTTC

J: TRBJ2-3
D: .
size: .
V: TRBV2
CDR3: CASSDRVGTDTQYF
DNA: TGTGCCAGCAGTGACAGGGTGGGGACAGATACGCAGTATTTT

J: TRBJ1-1
D: TRBD1
size: few
V: TRBV6-5
CDR3: CASSRQGAIYTEAFF
DNA: TGTGCCAGCAGTCGACAGGGGGCTATTTACACTGAAGCTTTCTTT

J: TRBJ1-1
D: .
size: few
V: TRBV6-1
CDR3: CASSEVTGYEAFF
DNA: TGTGCCAGCAGTGAAGTTACAGGGTATGAAGCTTTCTTT

J: TRBJ1-4
D: TRBD1
size: .
V: TRBV5-4
CDR3: CASSSNRDSLATNEKLFF
DNA: TGTGCCAGCAGCTCAAACCGGGACAGCCTTGCAACTAATGAAAAACTGTTTTTT

J: TRBJ1-6
D: .
size: .
V: TRBV30
CDR3: CAQIGRGGSPLHF
DNA: TGTGCCCAGATTGGCAGGGGCGGTTCACCCCTCCACTTT

J: TRBJ2-3
D: .
size: .
V: TRBV21-1
CDR3: CASKPGDSTDTQYF
DNA: TGTGCCAGCAAGCCGGGGGATAGCACAGATACGCAGTATTTT

J: TRBJ2-2
D: .
size: .
V: TRBV6-5
CDR3: CASFARNTGELFF
DNA: TGTGCCAGCTTCGCCAGGAACACCGGGGAGCTGTTTTTT

J: TRBJ1-1
D: .
size: .
V: TRBV27
CDR3: CASSRRNTESQAFF
DNA: TGTGCCAGCAGTCGCCGGAACACGGAATCGCAAGCTTTCTTT

J: TRBJ1-1
D: .
size: .
V: TRBV5-6
CDR3: CASSFKYDTEAFF
DNA: TGTGCCAGCAGCTTCAAGTATGACACTGAAGCTTTCTTT

J: TRBJ2-3
D: .
size: few
V: TRBV30
CDR3: CAFSDTTDTQYF
DNA: TGTGCCTTTAGTGACACCACAGATACGCAGTATTTT

J: TRBJ2-1
D: TRBD2
size: .
V: TRBV30
CDR3: CAWTPGSGVYNEQFF
DNA: TGTGCCTGGACGCCCGGGAGCGGGGTCTACAATGAGCAGTTCTTC

J: TRBJ1-6
D: .
size: few
V: TRBV20-1
CDR3: CSARSRALHF
DNA: TGCAGTGCTCGATCCCGGGCCCTCCACTTT

J: TRBJ2-3
D: TRBD1
size: .
V: TRBV29-1
CDR3: CSAQRGPWGDTQYF
DNA: TGCAGCGCTCAAAGGGGGCCTTGGGGAGATACGCAGTATTTT

J: TRBJ2-7
D: .
size: .
V: TRBV30
CDR3: CAWSRRPTYEQYF
DNA: TGTGCCTGGAGTAGGAGACCGACTTACGAGCAGTACTTC

J: TRBJ1-2
D: TRBD1
size: .
V: TRBV19
CDR3: CASSLLPGQVLYGYTF
DNA: TGTGCCAGTAGTCTTCTACCGGGACAGGTTCTCTATGGCTACACCTTC

J: TRBJ1-4
D: .
size: few
V: TRBV2
CDR3: CASSRGQGNEKLFF
DNA: TGTGCCAGCAGTCGGGGGCAAGGGAATGAAAAACTGTTTTTT

J: TRBJ2-1
D: TRBD1
size: .
V: TRBV6-6
CDR3: CASSARLGGTNEQFF
DNA: TGTGCCAGCAGCGCCCGGTTAGGGGGCACCAATGAGCAGTTCTTC

J: TRBJ2-5
D: .
size: .
V: TRBV25-1
CDR3: CASSDPGHSLGETQYF
DNA: TGTGCCAGCAGTGACCCCGGACACTCACTTGGGGAGACCCAGTACTTC

J: TRBJ1-4
D: .
size: .
V: TRBV4-1
CDR3: CASSQDLGAANEKLFF
DNA: TGCGCCAGCAGCCAAGATTTGGGGGCGGCTAATGAAAAACTGTTTTTT

J: TRBJ2-5
D: .
size: .
V: TRBV7-8
CDR3: CASSLTGMVETQYF
DNA: TGTGCCAGCAGCTTAACAGGGATGGTAGAGACCCAGTACTTC

J: TRBJ2-3
D: TRBD1
size: .
V: TRBV5-1
CDR3: CASSSGTGGTDTQYF
DNA: TGCGCCAGCAGCTCAGGGACAGGGGGCACAGATACGCAGTATTTT

J: TRBJ1-6
D: .
size: few
V: TRBV6-5
CDR3: CASSRTELNSPLHF
DNA: TGTGCCAGCAGTCGGACAGAGCTGAATTCACCCCTCCACTTT

J: TRBJ2-3
D: .
size: few
V: TRBV30
CDR3: CAWKLLSRAQYF
DNA: TGTGCCTGGAAACTATTGAGTAGGGCGCAGTATTTT

J: TRBJ2-3
D: .
size: few
V: TRBV6-5
CDR3: CASSYSGGRTDTQYF
DNA: TGTGCCAGCAGTTACTCGGGGGGGCGGACAGATACGCAGTATTTT

J: TRBJ1-2
D: .
size: few
V: TRBV7-9
CDR3: CASSPLLGLQFYGYTF
DNA: TGTGCCAGCAGCCCTCTATTGGGACTGCAATTCTATGGCTACACCTTC

J: TRBJ2-5
D: TRBD2
size: few
V: TRBV2
CDR3: CAILPGTSAKTQYF
DNA: TGTGCCATCCTACCCGGGACTAGCGCGAAGACCCAGTACTTC

J: TRBJ2-2
D: .
size: .
V: TRBV4-1
CDR3: CASSQDGQNTGELFF
DNA: TGCGCCAGCAGCCAAGATGGGCAGAACACCGGGGAGCTGTTTTTT

J: TRBJ2-1
D: .
size: .
V: TRBV28
CDR3: CASSLLNNEQFF
DNA: TGTGCCAGCAGTTTACTTAACAATGAGCAGTTCTTC

J: TRBJ2-2
D: .
size: .
V: TRBV5-1
CDR3: CASSLVSGRGELFF
DNA: TGCGCCAGCAGCTTGGTCTCGGGGAGAGGGGAGCTGTTTTTT

J: TRBJ1-2
D: .
size: few
V: TRBV25-1
CDR3: CASSEYRGYYGYTF
DNA: TGTGCCAGCAGTGAATACCGGGGCTACTATGGCTACACCTTC

J: TRBJ1-6
D: .
size: few
V: TRBV10-3
CDR3: CAISEGPSNSPLHF
DNA: TGTGCCATCAGTGAGGGACCGTCTAATTCACCCCTCCACTTT

J: TRBJ2-7
D: .
size: few
V: TRBV29-1
CDR3: CSVESNIGSEQYF
DNA: TGCAGCGTTGAATCGAACATTGGGAGTGAGCAGTACTTC

J: TRBJ2-3
D: .
size: .
V: TRBV5-1
CDR3: CASSLAMTDTQYF
DNA: TGCGCCAGCAGCTTGGCCATGACAGATACGCAGTATTTT

J: TRBJ1-1
D: .
size: .
V: TRBV30
CDR3: CAWSVRGTEAFF
DNA: TGTGCCTGGAGTGTTCGGGGCACTGAAGCTTTCTTT

J: TRBJ1-4
D: .
size: few
V: TRBV5-8
CDR3: CASIAIATNEKLFF
DNA: TGTGCCAGTATCGCGATTGCAACTAATGAAAAACTGTTTTTT

J: TRBJ2-3
D: .
size: few
V: TRBV6-5
CDR3: CASSYRRGTDTQYF
DNA: TGTGCCAGCAGTTACCGGCGGGGCACAGATACGCAGTATTTT

J: TRBJ1-5
D: .
size: .
V: TRBV29-1
CDR3: CSVGGPGWGQPQHF
DNA: TGCAGCGTTGGGGGGCCAGGGTGGGGCCAGCCCCAGCATTTT

J: TRBJ2-1
D: TRBD2
size: few
V: TRBV9
CDR3: CASSVVSGGFSPYNEQFF
DNA: TGTGCCAGCAGCGTAGTTAGCGGGGGTTTTTCGCCCTACAATGAGCAGTTCTTC

J: TRBJ1-1
D: TRBD1
size: few
V: TRBV30
CDR3: CAWSGQGGTEAFF
DNA: TGTGCCTGGAGTGGACAGGGTGGGACTGAAGCTTTCTTT

J: TRBJ2-5
D: TRBD1
size: .
V: TRBV4-1
CDR3: CASSQEARWVGGMGETQYF
DNA: TGCGCCAGCAGCCAAGAAGCGCGATGGGTAGGGGGCATGGGAGAGACCCAGTACTTC

J: TRBJ2-7
D: .
size: few
V: TRBV14
CDR3: CASSQGGGLHSF
DNA: TGTGCCAGCAGCCAAGGAGGGGGACTGCACAGCTTC

J: TRBJ1-2
D: TRBD1
size: .
V: TRBV29-1
CDR3: CSVVDRVNGYTF
DNA: TGCAGCGTTGTGGACAGGGTCAATGGCTACACCTTC

J: TRBJ1-6
D: .
size: .
V: TRBV6-6
CDR3: CASSPLANSPLHF
DNA: TGTGCCAGCAGCCCCCTAGCGAATTCACCCCTCCACTTT

J: TRBJ2-3
D: TRBD2
size: few
V: TRBV9
CDR3: CASSLPREGDTQYF
DNA: TGTGCCAGCAGCCTACCCCGGGAGGGAGATACGCAGTATTTT

J: TRBJ2-7
D: TRBD1
size: few
V: TRBV6-1
CDR3: CASSPQTGPSYEQYF
DNA: TGTGCCAGCAGTCCACAGACAGGGCCCTCCTACGAGCAGTACTTC